The clone carrying this T cell receptor (beta chain) was found a few times. CDR3 length: 15 residues. The V gene's germline CDR1 is WSHSY and CDR2 SAAADI. The germline V and J ends were trimmed by 6 bases and 3 bases, with 15 bases remaining between them. The data derive from a study of cytomegalovirus exposure and HLA in healthy donors. PCR was performed using 60 Vbeta and 13 Jbeta primers. Repertoires were generated with immunoSEQ multiplex PCR, while TCRdb's copy carries only in-frame clones and drops some. The sample carries approximately 160,000 clones, roughly 77% recorded once. J is TRBJ1-5 and V is TRBV10-2; the D gene is possibly TRBD1 (5 bases). This sequence was found in a woman aged 18-29 years in good health and CMV-seronegative. Sequenced sample: PBMCs. The CDR3 region is CASRSIQGVNQPQHF. Written as DNA, the CDR3 is TGCGCCAGCAGATCTATTCAGGGTGTCAATCAGCCCCAGCATTTT.